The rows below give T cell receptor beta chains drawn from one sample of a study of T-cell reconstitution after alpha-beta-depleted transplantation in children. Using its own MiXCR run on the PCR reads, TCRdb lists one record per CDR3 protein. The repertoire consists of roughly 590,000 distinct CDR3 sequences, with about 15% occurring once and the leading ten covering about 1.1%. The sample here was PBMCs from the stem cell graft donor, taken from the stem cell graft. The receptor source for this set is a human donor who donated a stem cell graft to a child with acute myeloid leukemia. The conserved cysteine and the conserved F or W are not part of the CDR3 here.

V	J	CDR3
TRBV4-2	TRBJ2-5	ASSGYGQGEETQY
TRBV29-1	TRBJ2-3	SVIRLAGEKGTDTQY
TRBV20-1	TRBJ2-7	SARVGLAGYEQY
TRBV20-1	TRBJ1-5	SARVTVSTGTENQPQH
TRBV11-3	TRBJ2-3	ASSFTAGTGVPDTQY
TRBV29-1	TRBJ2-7	SVAGRGASYEQY
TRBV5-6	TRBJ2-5	ASSSDRLQETQY
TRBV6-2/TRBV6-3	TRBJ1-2	ASSYNPTGSGGYT
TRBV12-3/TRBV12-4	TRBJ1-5	ASSHRNQPQH
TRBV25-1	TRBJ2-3	ASSEFGTSGTDTQY
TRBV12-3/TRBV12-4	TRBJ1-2	ASSLSGQGYGYT
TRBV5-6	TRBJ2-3	ASSLAGGRGTTDTQY
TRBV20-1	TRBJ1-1	SARESGTANTEAF
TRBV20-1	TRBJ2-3	SARGAGSNPPDTQY
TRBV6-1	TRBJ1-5	ASRGQLSSNQPQH
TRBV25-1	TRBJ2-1	ASSGPGQSYNEQF
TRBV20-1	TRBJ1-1	SARDRVNTEAF
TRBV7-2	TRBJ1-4	ASSWNLNEKLF
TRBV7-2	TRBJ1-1	ASSLPGVFTEAF
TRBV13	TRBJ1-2	AGRGDYGYT
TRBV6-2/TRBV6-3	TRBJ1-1	ASSYPQGAATEAF
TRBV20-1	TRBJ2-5	SAPTGVETQY
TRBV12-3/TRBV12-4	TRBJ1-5	ASSFGNRGDQPQH
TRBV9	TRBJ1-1	ASSVEGGSTEAF
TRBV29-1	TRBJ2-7	SVEVLGTYEQY
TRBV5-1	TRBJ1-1	ATSSQEGNTEAF
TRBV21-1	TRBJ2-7	ASSKGQGREQY
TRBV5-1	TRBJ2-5	ASSRQGTMETQY
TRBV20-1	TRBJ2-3	SAPGPGEADTQY
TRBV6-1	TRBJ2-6	ASSLRPGGTGANVLT
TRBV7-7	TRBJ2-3	ASSRGPSGRDTQY
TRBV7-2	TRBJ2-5	ASRAAGQKGETQY
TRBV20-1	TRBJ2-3	SASNRATSTDTQY
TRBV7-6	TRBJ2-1	ASSLVIAGEFNEQF
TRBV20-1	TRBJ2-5	SARDWGQGGRSRTQY
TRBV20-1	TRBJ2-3	SARNGRTDTQY
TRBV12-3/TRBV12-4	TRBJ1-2	ASSPQTGNDYGYT
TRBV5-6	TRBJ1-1	ASSLPFDRIFAEAF
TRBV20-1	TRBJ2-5	SGHVIGDQETQY
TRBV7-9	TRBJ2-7	ASSLGTGEQY
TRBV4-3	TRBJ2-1	ASSQRTDSSYNEQF
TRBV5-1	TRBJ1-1	ASSLEQGARTEAF
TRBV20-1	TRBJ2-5	SARDSTQRDQETQY
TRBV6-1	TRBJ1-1	ASRRQTPNTEAF
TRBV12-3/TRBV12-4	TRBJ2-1	ASSLGGAAVSNEQF
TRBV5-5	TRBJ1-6	ASSLLGGDYNSPLH
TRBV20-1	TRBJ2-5	SASPRETQY
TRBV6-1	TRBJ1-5	ASSSGEQVINQPQH
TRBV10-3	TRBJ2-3	AISASQRTDTQY
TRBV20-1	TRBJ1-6	SARPEQGRVNSPLH
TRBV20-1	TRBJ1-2	SAGHRGLGYT